Following are 5 T cell receptor beta chains from one sample sequenced in a study of blood T cell repertoires in COVID-19. The repertoire was sequenced with immunoSEQ multiplex PCR; TCRdb's copy has only in-frame clones and lacks some. The sample shows a few hundred thousand clones, 82% of them seen only once. Material for sequencing was peripheral blood. These receptors were taken from an elderly woman with COVID-19, enrolled during active disease.

This clone has just a few counts. V and J are TRBV7-3 and TRBJ2-1; TRBD2 aligns across 9 bases. Per the germline V gene, CDR1 is SGHTA and CDR2 is FQGTGA. The V segment lost 4 bases and the J segment 4 bases; nucleotides outside the gene matches: 5. The CDR3 length is 15 residues. CDR3 amino acids: CASSSLAGGYNEQFF. The CDR3 DNA follows: TGTGCCAGCAGCTCCCTGGCGGGGGGGTACAATGAGCAGTTCTTC.

The chain's CDR3 is CASSLGRGTQYF. The CDR3 nucleotides read TGTGCCAGCAGCCTTGGACGGGGGACCCAGTACTTC. The rearrangement links TRBV12-3 or TRBV12-4 to TRBJ2-5, with TRBD2 as a possible D gene (5 bases). There are 12 residues in the CDR3. Between the trimmed V and J ends, which lost 6 bases and 7 bases, there was a span of 12 bases.

This clone was observed a handful of times. The chain uses TRBV19 and TRBJ1-1; no clear D. This CDR3 is built from 12 residues. The V gene lost 6 bases and the J gene lost 3 bases, with 8 bases spanning the gap. In germline, CDR1 is LNHDA, CDR2 SQIVND (reference sequence). For the CDR3, the DNA is TGTGCCAGTAGCGACAAAGACACTGAAGCTTTCTTT. Translating gives CASSDKDTEAFF. The full variable domain, its missing parts supplied by reference TRBV19 and TRBJ1-1, is DGGITQSPKYLFRKEGQNVTLSCEQNLNHDAMYWYRQDPGQGLRLIYYSQIVNDFQKGDIAEGYSVSREKKESFPLTVTSAQKNPTAFYLCASSDKDTEAFFGQGTRLTVV.

The rearrangement uses TRBV19 and TRBJ2-5; maybe TRBD2 (5 bases). This CDR3 has 15 amino acids. Germline CDR1 reads LNHDA; CDR2 reads SQIVND (reference sequence). V was shortened by 3 bases and J by 4 bases, with 15 bases between the two germline ends. CDR3 in DNA: TGTGCCAGTAGTATGGACTGGACGGTAGCAGAGACCCAGTACTTC. Amino acids: CASSMDWTVAETQYF.

The V gene is TRBV10-3, the J gene TRBJ2-1; D not certain. The germline V and J ends were trimmed by 6 bases and 5 bases, with 5 bases remaining between them. CDR3 length equals 11 residues. The V gene's germline CDR1 is ENHRY and CDR2 SYGVKD. CDR3 coding DNA: TGTGCCATCAGCCCAAACAATGAGCAGTTCTTC. This sequence encodes CAISPNNEQFF.